This TCR beta chain is drawn from a study of metastatic and nonmetastatic thyroid tumors. Whole-study findings and limits: Versus benign nodules, malignant thyroid tumors reportedly had significantly higher TCR beta diversity, in blood and tumor.

Every patient underwent thyroid surgery untreated. Per the original methods: Variation in CDR3 across clinicopathological groups served as the basis for constructing a distant-metastasis classifier in papillary thyroid cancer. TCRdb reprocessed the PCR reads via MiXCR. The V and J calls and clone size come from TCRdb's table, not from the authors' own analysis. This sample has under 8,500 clones, with approximately 40% found just once. About this clone: No antigen is known for it.

The germline gives CDR1 MNHEY, CDR2 SMNVEV (reference sequence). The CDR3 totals 13 residues. Trimming removed 4 bases from V and 0 bases from J, with 6 bases in between. V and J are TRBV27 and TRBJ2-5; D is undetermined. The sequencing sample was made of tumor tissue. The clonotype was recovered from a female donor with papillary thyroid cancer or a benign thyroid nodule (not recorded which). Some clones in this sample may be carry-over from other donors' samples. CDR3 region: CASSSEYQETQYF. The CDR3 coding sequence is TGTGCCAGCAGTTCCGAGTACCAAGAGACCCAGTACTTC.